The clone carrying this T cell receptor beta chain turned up a few times. Antigen unknown. The sample comes from a study of T-cell memory formation after mild COVID-19. Study at large: Clusters of TCRs were largely donor specific. Overall study results and limits: That cross-reactive memory joined was suggested by some responding clones appearing in pre-infection memory. Shrinking CD4+ clones were chiefly CM and EM; CD8+ ones were chiefly EMRA.

One entry per CDR3 protein, called by TCRdb with MiXCR from the 5' RACE reads. Of around 200,000 distinct CDR3 sequences listed, 18% were seen once; the top ten hold 3% to 4%. The CDR3 has 13 amino acids. Germline CDR1 and CDR2: SEHNR and FQNEAQ (reference sequence). V lost 5 bases to trimming and J lost 8 bases, with 15 bases between them. V gene TRBV7-9 combines with J gene TRBJ1-2; D is possibly TRBD1 (5 bases). Input material: PBMCs or a T cell subset sorted from them (not recorded which). The TCR was taken from a young man who had mild COVID-19 (a few samples of this study predate the infection). Cell type and time point are not known. The DNA for the CDR3 is TGTGCCAGCAGCCCCAAGAGGGACCGGGGCTACACCTTC. It translates to CASSPKRDRGYTF.